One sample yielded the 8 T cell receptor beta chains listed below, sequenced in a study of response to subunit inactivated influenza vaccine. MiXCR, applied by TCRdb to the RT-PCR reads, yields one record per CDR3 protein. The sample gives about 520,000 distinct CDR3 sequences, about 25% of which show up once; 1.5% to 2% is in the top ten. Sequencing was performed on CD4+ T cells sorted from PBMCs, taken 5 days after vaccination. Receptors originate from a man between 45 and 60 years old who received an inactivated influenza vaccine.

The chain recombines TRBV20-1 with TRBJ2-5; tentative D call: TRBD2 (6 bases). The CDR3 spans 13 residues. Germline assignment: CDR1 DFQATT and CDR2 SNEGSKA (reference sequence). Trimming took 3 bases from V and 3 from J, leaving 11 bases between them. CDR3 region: CSASGGNKETQYF. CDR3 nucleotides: TGCAGTGCTAGCGGCGGGAATAAAGAGACCCAGTACTTC.

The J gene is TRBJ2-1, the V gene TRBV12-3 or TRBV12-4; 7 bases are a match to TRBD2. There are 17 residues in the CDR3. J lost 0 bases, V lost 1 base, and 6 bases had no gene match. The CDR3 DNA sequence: TGTGCCAGCAGTTTAGGAGTTTCGGGGGGCTCCTACAATGAGCAGTTCTTC. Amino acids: CASSLGVSGGSYNEQFF.

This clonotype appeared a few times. The CDR3 reads CSARDRLATDTQYF. CDR3 nucleotides: TGCAGTGCTAGAGATCGGCTAGCTACAGATACGCAGTATTTT. The genes are TRBV20-1 and TRBJ2-3, with a weak D call TRBD2 (5 bases). Trimming left V 0 bases short and J 3 bases short, with 10 bases between. Germline lookup yields CDR1 DFQATT and CDR2 SNEGSKA (reference sequence). The length of the CDR3 is 14 residues.

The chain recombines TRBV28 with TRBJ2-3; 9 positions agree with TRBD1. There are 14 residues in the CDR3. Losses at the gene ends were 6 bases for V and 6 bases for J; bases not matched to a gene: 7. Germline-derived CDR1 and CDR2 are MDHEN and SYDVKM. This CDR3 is CASRTDGTGDTQYF. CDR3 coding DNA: TGTGCCAGCAGGACCGACGGGACAGGGGATACGCAGTATTTT.

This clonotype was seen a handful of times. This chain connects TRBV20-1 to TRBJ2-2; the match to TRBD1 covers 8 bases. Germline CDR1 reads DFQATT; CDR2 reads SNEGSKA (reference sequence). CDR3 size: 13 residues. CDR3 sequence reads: CGFRGPTTGELFF. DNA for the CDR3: TGCGGGTTCAGGGGGCCTACCACCGGGGAGCTGTTTTTT.

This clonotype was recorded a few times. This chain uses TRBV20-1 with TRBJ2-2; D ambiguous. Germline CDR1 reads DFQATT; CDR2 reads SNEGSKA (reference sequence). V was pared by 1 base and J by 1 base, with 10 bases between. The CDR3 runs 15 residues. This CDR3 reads CSARADAGNTGELFF. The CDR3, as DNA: TGCAGTGCTAGAGCAGACGCAGGGAACACCGGGGAGCTGTTTTTT.

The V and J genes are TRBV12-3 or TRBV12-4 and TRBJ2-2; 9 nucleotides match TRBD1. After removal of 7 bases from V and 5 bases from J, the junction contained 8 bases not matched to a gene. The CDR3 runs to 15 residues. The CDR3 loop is CASNQNRGRTGELFF. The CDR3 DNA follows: TGTGCCAGCAACCAGAACAGGGGGCGGACCGGGGAGCTGTTTTTT.

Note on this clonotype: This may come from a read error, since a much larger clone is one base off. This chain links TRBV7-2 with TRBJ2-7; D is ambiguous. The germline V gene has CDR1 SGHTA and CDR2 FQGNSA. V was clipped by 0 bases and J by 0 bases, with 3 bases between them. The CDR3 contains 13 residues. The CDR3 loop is CASSLATSYEQYF. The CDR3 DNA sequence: TGTGCCAGCAGCTTAGCCACCTCCTACGAGCAGTACTTC.